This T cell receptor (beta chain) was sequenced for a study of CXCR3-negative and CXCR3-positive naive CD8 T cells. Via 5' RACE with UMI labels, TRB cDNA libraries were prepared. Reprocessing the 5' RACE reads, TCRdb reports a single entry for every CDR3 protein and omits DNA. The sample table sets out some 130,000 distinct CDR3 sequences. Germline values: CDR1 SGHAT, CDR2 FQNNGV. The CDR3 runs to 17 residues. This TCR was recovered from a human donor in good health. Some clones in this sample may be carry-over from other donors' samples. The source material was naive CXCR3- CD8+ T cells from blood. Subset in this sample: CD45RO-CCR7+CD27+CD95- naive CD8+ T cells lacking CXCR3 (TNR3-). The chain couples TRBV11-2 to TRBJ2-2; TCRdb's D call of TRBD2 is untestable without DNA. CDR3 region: CASSYGIAGGETGELFF.